This T cell receptor beta chain was found in a study of blood T cell repertoires in COVID-19. Study overall: There were acute and convalescent COVID-19 samples, and they came from the United States, Italy and Spain.

The CDR3 contains 16 residues. Germline CDR1 reads LGHDT; CDR2 reads YNNKEL (reference sequence). V lost 6 bases and J lost 1, with 15 bases in between. Adults between about 18 and 89 years of age took part from 24 US areas. Grouping used clinical history reported by participants in a survey and questionnaire. In the original workflow: Amplification with reference gene primers provided the estimates of nucleated cell counts. Only in-frame clones appear in the TCRdb table, and some are missing; sequencing was by immunoSEQ multiplex PCR. The V and J calls and clone size were taken over from that table, and D and trimming were inferred from the DNA. The sample holds approximately 260,000 clones, around 80% seen once.

The sequence was collected from a man aged 25-40 years with acute COVID-19. J is TRBJ2-2 and V is TRBV3-1 (or the pseudogene TRBV3-2); possible D gene TRBD1, 6 bases. Specimen: PBMCs or T cells enriched from blood (not recorded which). CDR3 coding DNA: TGTGCCAGCAGTTTTTACGGGACACAGAACACCGGGGAGCTGTTTTTT. As protein: CASSFYGTQNTGELFF.